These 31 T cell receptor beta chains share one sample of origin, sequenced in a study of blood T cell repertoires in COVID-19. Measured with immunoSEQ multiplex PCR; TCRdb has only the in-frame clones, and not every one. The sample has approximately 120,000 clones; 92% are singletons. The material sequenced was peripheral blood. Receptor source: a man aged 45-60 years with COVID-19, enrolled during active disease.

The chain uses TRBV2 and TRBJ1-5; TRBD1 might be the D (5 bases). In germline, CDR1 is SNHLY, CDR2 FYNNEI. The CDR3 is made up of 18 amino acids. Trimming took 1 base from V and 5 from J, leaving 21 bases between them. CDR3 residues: CASSEVAGSGLRDQPQHF. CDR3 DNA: TGTGCCAGCAGTGAAGTGGCCGGGTCAGGGCTTAGAGATCAGCCCCAGCATTTT. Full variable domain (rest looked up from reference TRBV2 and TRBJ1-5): EPEVTQTPSHQVTQMGQEVILRCVPISNHLYFYWYRQILGQKVEFLVSFYNNEISEKSEIFDDQFSVERPDGSNFTLKIRSTKLEDSAMYFCASSEVAGSGLRDQPQHFGDGTRLSIL.

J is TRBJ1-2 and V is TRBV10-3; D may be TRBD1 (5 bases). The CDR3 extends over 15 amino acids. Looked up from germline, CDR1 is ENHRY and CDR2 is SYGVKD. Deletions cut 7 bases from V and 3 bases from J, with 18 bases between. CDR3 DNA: TGTGCCATCACCGCCTCGGGGGGGGTCGACTATGGCTACACCTTC. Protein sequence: CAITASGGVDYGYTF.

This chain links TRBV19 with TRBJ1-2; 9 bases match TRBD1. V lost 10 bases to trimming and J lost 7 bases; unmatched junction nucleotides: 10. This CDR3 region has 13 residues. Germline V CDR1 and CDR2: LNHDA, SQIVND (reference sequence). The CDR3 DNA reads TGTGCCAATCGGGACAGGGTATCGCGTGGCTACACCTTC. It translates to CANRDRVSRGYTF.

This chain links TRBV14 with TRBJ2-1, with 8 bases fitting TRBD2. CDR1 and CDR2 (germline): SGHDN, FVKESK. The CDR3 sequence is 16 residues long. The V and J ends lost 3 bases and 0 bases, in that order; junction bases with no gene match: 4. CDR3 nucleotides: TGTGCCAGCAGCCATACTAGCGGCAGCTCCTACAATGAGCAGTTCTTC. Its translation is CASSHTSGSSYNEQFF.

In DNA, the CDR3 is TGTGCCAGCAGGCGGACTAGCGGGCCTTACGAGCAGTACTTC. This codes for CASRRTSGPYEQYF. The chain uses TRBV27 and TRBJ2-7, with 11 positions matching TRBD2. Trimming removed 6 bases from V and 4 bases from J; junction bases left unmatched: 5. The CDR3 totals 14 residues. Germline V gene sequence: CDR1 MNHEY, CDR2 SMNVEV (reference sequence).

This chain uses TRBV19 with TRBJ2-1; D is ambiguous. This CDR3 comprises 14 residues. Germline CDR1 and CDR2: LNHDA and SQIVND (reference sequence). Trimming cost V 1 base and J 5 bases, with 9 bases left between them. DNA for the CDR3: TGTGCCAGTAGTATAGCGGGTCTTAACAATGAGCAGTTCTTC. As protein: CASSIAGLNNEQFF.

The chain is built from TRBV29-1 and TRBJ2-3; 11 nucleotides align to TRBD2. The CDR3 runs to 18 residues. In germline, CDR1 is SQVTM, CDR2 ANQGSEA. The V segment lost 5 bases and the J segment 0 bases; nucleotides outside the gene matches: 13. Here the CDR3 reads CSVKLAGEGSSSTDTQYF. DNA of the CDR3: TGCAGCGTTAAACTAGCGGGAGAGGGATCCTCTAGCACAGATACGCAGTATTTT.

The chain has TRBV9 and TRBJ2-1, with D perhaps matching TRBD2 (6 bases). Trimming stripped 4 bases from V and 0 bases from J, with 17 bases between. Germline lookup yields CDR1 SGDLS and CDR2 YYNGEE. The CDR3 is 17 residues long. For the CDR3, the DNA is TGTGCCAGCAGCCTTAGGACGGGACTCAGCTCCTACAATGAGCAGTTCTTC. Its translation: CASSLRTGLSSYNEQFF.

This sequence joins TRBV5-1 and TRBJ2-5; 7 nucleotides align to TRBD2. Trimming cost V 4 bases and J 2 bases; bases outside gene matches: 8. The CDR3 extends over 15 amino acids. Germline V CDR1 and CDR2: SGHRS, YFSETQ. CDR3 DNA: TGCGCCAGCAGCCCCGGACTAGTAGCACAAGAGACCCAGTACTTC. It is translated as CASSPGLVAQETQYF.

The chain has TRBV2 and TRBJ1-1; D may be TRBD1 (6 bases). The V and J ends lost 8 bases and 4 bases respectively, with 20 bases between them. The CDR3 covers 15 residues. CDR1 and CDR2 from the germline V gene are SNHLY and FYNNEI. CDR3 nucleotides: TGTGCCAGCGGCAAATCCCCAGGGGCTAGCACTGAAGCTTTCTTT. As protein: CASGKSPGASTEAFF.

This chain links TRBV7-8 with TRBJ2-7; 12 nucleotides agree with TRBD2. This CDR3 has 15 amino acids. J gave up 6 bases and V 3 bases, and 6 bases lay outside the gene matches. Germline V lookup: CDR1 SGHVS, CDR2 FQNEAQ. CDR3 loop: CASSLPGLAGTEQYV. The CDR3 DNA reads TGTGCCAGCAGCTTGCCGGGACTAGCGGGTACCGAGCAGTACGTC.

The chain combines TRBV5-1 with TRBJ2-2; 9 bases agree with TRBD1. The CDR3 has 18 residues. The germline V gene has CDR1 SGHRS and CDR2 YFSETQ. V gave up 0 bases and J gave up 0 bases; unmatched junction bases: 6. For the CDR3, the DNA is TGCGCCAGCAGCTTGGTTCCCCGGGACAGGGCGAACACCGGGGAGCTGTTTTTT. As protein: CASSLVPRDRANTGELFF.

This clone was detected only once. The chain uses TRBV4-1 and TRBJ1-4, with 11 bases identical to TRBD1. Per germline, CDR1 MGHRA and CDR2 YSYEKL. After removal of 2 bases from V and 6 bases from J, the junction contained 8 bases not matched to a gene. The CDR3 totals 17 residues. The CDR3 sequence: CASSQNFGQGADEKLFF. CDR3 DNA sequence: TGCGCCAGCAGCCAAAATTTTGGACAGGGGGCGGATGAAAAACTGTTTTTT.

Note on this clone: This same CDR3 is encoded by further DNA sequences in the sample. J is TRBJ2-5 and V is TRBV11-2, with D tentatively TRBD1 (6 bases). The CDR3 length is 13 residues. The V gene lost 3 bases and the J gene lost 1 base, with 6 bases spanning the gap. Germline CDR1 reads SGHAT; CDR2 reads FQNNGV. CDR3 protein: CASSLDSQETQYF. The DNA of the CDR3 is TGTGCCAGCAGCTTGGACAGCCAAGAGACCCAGTACTTC.

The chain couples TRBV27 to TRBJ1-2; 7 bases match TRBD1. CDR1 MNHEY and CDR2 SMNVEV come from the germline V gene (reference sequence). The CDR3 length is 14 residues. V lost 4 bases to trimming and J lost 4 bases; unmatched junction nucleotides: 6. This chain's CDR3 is CASSSRWDSYGYTF. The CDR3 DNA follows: TGTGCCAGCAGTTCGCGATGGGACAGCTATGGCTACACCTTC.

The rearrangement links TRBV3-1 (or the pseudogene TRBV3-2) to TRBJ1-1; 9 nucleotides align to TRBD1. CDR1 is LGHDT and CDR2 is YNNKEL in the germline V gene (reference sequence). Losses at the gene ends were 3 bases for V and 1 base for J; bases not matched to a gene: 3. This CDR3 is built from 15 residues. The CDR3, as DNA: TGTGCCAGCAGCCATAACAGGGGGCCGAACACTGAAGCTTTCTTT. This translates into CASSHNRGPNTEAFF.

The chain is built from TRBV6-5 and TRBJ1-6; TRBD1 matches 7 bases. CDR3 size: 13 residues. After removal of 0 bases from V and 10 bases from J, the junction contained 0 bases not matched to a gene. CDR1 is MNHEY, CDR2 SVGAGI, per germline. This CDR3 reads CASSYSTGSPLHF. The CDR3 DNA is TGTGCCAGCAGTTACTCGACAGGGTCACCCCTCCACTTT.

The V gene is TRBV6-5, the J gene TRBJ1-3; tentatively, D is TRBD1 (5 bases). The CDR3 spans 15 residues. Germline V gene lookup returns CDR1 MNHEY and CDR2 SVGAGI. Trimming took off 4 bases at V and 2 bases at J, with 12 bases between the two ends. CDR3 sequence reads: CASSSGGFAGNTIYF. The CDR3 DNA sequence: TGTGCCAGCAGTTCGGGGGGGTTCGCTGGAAACACCATATATTTT.

The CDR3 DNA follows: TGTGCCAGCAGGTGGGGACAGACCGACTCACCCCTCCACTTT. This sequence encodes CASRWGQTDSPLHF. The chain uses TRBV6-5 and TRBJ1-6; TRBD1 agrees at 7 bases. The CDR3 is made up of 14 amino acids. Germline lookup yields CDR1 MNHEY and CDR2 SVGAGI. The V segment lost 6 bases and the J segment 10 bases; nucleotides outside the gene matches: 9.

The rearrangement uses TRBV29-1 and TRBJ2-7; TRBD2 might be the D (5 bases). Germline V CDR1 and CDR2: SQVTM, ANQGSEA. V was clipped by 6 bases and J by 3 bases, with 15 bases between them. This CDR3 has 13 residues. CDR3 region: CSVSDGEHYEQYF. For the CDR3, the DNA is TGCAGCGTCTCGGACGGGGAACACTACGAGCAGTACTTC.

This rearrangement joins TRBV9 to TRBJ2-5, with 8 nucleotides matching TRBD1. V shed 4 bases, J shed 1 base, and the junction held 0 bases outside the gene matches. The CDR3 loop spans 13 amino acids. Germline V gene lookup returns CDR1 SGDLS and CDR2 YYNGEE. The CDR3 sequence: CASSQGAQETQYF. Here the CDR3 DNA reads TGTGCCAGCAGCCAGGGGGCCCAAGAGACCCAGTACTTC.

CDR3 loop: CAITTGVSTDTQYF. Written as DNA, the CDR3 is TGTGCCATCACGACAGGAGTTAGCACAGATACGCAGTATTTT. V and J are TRBV10-3 and TRBJ2-3; tentative D call: TRBD1 (6 bases). The CDR3 runs to 14 residues. Trimming cost V 7 bases and J 0 bases, with 11 bases left between them. Per germline, CDR1 ENHRY and CDR2 SYGVKD.

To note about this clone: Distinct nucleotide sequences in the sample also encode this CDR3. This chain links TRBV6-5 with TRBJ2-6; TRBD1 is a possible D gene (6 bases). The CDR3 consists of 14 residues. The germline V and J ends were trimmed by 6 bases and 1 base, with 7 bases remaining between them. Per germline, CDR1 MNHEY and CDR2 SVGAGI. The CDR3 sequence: CASRTGSGANVLTF. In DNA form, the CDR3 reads TGTGCCAGCAGGACAGGTTCTGGGGCCAACGTCCTGACTTTC.

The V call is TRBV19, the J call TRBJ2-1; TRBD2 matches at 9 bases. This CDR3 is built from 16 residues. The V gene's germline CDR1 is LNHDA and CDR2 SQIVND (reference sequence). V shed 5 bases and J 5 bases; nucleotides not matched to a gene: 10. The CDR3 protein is CASSRAGTSFNNEQFF. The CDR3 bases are TGTGCCAGTAGTCGCGCCGGGACTAGCTTCAACAATGAGCAGTTCTTC.

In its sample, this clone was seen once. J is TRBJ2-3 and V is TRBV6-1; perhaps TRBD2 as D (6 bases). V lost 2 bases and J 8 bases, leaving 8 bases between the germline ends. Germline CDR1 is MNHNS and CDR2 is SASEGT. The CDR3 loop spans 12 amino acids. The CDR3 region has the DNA TGTGCCAGCAGTGAAAGGGGAGGTACGCAGTATTTT. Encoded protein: CASSERGGTQYF.

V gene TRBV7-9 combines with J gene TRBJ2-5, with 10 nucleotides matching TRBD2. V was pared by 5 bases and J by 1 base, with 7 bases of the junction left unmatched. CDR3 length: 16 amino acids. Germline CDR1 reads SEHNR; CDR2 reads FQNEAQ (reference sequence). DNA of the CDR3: TGTGCCAGCAGCCCCTGGACTAGCGGAGGCCAAGAGACCCAGTACTTC. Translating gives CASSPWTSGGQETQYF.

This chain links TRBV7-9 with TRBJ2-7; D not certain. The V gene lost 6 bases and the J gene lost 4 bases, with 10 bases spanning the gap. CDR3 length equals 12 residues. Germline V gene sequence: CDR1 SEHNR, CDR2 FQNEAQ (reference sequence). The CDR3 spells CASRYFGYEQYF. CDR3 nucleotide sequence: TGTGCCAGCAGGTATTTCGGGTACGAGCAGTACTTC.

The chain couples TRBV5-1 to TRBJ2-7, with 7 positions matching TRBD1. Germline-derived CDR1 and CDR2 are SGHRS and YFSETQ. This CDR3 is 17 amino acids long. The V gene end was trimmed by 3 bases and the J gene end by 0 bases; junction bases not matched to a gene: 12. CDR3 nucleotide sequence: TGCGCCAGCAGCTCGAAAGAACAAAGGACAGGCTCCTACGAGCAGTACTTC. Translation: CASSSKEQRTGSYEQYF.

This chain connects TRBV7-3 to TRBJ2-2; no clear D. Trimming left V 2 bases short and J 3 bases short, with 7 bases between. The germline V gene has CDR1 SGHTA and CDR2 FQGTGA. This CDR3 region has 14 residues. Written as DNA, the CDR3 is TGTGCCAGCAGCTTACAGGCCCACACCGGGGAGCTGTTTTTT. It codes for CASSLQAHTGELFF.

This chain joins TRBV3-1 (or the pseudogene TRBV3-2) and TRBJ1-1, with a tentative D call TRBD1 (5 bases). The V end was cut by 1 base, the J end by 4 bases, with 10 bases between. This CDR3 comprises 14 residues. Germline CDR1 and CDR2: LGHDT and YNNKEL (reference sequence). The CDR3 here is CASSQAAGPTEAFF. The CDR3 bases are TGTGCCAGCAGCCAAGCCGCGGGGCCCACTGAAGCTTTCTTT.

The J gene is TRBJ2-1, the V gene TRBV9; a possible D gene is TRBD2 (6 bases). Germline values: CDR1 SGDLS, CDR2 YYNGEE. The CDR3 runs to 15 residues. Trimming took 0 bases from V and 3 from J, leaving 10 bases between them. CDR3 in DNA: TGTGCCAGCAGCGTAGGGAGTAGCGGCTACAATGAGCAGTTCTTC. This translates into CASSVGSSGYNEQFF.